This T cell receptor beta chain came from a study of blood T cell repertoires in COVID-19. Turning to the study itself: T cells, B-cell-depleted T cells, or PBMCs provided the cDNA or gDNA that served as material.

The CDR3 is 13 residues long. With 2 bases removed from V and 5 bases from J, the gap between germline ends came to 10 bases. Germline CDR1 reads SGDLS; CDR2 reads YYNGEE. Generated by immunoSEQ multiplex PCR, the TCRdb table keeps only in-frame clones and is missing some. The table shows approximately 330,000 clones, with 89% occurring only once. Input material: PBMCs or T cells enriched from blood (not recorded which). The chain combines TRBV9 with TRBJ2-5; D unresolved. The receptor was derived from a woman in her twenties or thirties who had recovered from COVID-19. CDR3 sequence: CASSVGARETQYF. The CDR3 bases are TGTGCCAGCAGCGTTGGCGCGCGGGAGACCCAGTACTTC. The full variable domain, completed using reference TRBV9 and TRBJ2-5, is DSGVTQTPKHLITATGQRVTLRCSPRSGDLSVYWYQQSLDQGLQFLIQYYNGEERAKGNILERFSAQQFPDLHSELNLSSLELGDSALYFCASSVGARETQYFGPGTRLLVL.